This TCR beta chain was recovered during a study of T cell repertoires in cytomegalovirus infection. Study background: Shared public TCR beta signatures pointed to both CMV infection and a matching HLA type.

This clonotype turned up a few times. What it recognizes is unknown. Trimming cost V 6 bases and J 4 bases; bases outside gene matches: 7. The length of the CDR3 is 16 residues. TCRdb processed the reads anew with MiXCR; each CDR3 protein has one entry. The repertoire holds over 300,000 distinct CDR3 sequences, with roughly 16% as singletons. The study's findings and limits: Clonotypes of TCR beta that were HLA-C-restricted and CMV-specific dominated the ex vivo response. Carriers of CMV plus the relevant HLA were identified by cumulative public TCR beta family frequency.

The sequencing sample was made of PBMCs. The V gene is TRBV12-3 or TRBV12-4, the J gene TRBJ2-1, with 12 nucleotides matching TRBD2. The source of this sequence is a human donor in good health (CMV status not recorded). Some clones in this sample may be carry-over from other donors' samples. CDR3 sequence (DNA): TGTGCCAGCAGCGCTACTAGCGGGGGGAGGTACAATGAGCAGTTCTTC. It specifies CASSATSGGRYNEQFF.